A single sample gave rise to the 28 T cell receptor beta chains below, sequenced in a study of cytomegalovirus exposure and HLA in healthy donors. The PCR contained 60 Vbeta and 13 Jbeta primers. Using immunoSEQ multiplex PCR, the repertoire was profiled, and TCRdb retains in-frame clones only, with some absent. This table has roughly 120,000 clones, 65% to 85% appearing once. The sample comprised PBMCs. These receptors came from a man aged 30 to 45 in good health and CMV-seropositive.

This sequence joins TRBV5-1 and TRBJ2-7, with a weak D call TRBD1 (5 bases). Germline loops: CDR1 SGHRS, CDR2 YFSETQ. CDR3 length: 16 amino acids. V lost 3 bases to trimming and J lost 4 bases, with 20 bases between them. CDR3 DNA sequence: TGCGCCAGCAGCTCTTACCCGTCGGCAGGGCTATACGAGCAGTACTTC. This translates into CASSSYPSAGLYEQYF.

V and J are TRBV30 and TRBJ2-7; 12 positions agree with TRBD2. The germline gives CDR1 GTSNPN, CDR2 SVGIG (reference sequence). The CDR3 length is 15 residues. The V gene end was trimmed by 3 bases and the J gene end by 3 bases; junction bases not matched to a gene: 6. The CDR3 loop is CAWRRLAGANYEQYF. CDR3 nucleotides: TGTGCCTGGAGGAGACTAGCGGGGGCGAACTACGAGCAGTACTTC.

The rearrangement uses TRBV7-9 and TRBJ2-5; 8 nucleotides align to TRBD2. The J call may be in error: the DNA end matches TRBJ2-7 better. The CDR3 is 19 amino acids. CDR1 and CDR2 from the germline V gene are SEHNR and FQNEAQ (reference sequence). The CDR3 DNA reads as TGTGCCAGCAGCTTAGGAATTGGCGGGGGGCCCGCGGGGGCCTACGAGCAGTACTTC. Translating gives CASSLGIGGGPAGAYEQYF.

The J gene is TRBJ2-7, the V gene TRBV6-1; no firm D call. Germline CDR1 MNHNS, CDR2 SASEGT. The CDR3 contains 13 residues. V gave up 3 bases and J gave up 6 bases, with 12 bases separating them. The chain's CDR3 is CASSDPDSGEQYF. For the CDR3, the DNA is TGTGCCAGCAGTGATCCTGACTCGGGCGAGCAGTACTTC.

The chain joins TRBV18 to TRBJ2-2; a possible D gene is TRBD2 (6 bases). The CDR3 has 16 amino acids. Germline CDR1 and CDR2: KGHSH and LQKENI. Trimming removed 0 bases from V and 3 bases from J, with 11 bases in between. The CDR3 coding sequence is TGTGCCAGCTCACCACCGTGGGGGGAAGACACCGGGGAGCTGTTTTTT. Encoded protein: CASSPPWGEDTGELFF.

This rearrangement joins TRBV4-2 to TRBJ1-6, with D perhaps matching TRBD1 (5 bases). This CDR3 is 13 amino acids long. CDR1 is LGHNA and CDR2 is YNFKEQ in the germline V gene. Trimming pared 1 base from V and 9 bases from J, leaving 7 bases between. CDR3 sequence (DNA): TGTGCCAGCAGCCAAGGGGGGGGTTCACCCCTCCACTTT. It encodes CASSQGGGSPLHF.

V is TRBV9 and J is TRBJ2-3; 12 bases are shared with TRBD2. Per the germline V gene, CDR1 is SGDLS and CDR2 is YYNGEE. V dropped 4 bases and J dropped 5; count of bases not matched to a gene: 5. The CDR3 extends over 15 amino acids. The CDR3 region is CASSSSGGAGDTQYF. The CDR3 nucleotides are TGTGCCAGCAGCTCTAGCGGGGGGGCCGGAGATACGCAGTATTTT. Based on the CDR3 plus reference TRBV9 and TRBJ2-3, the full variable domain is DSGVTQTPKHLITATGQRVTLRCSPRSGDLSVYWYQQSLDQGLQFLIQYYNGEERAKGNILERFSAQQFPDLHSELNLSSLELGDSALYFCASSSSGGAGDTQYFGPGTRLTVL.

The V and J genes are TRBV29-1 and TRBJ1-1; possible D gene TRBD1, 6 bases. Germline loops: CDR1 SQVTM, CDR2 ANQGSEA. Trimming took 4 bases from V and 7 from J, leaving 10 bases between them. The CDR3 consists of 11 residues. The CDR3 reads CSVVKGVEAFF. The CDR3 DNA reads as TGCAGCGTTGTGAAGGGGGTTGAAGCTTTCTTT.

The CDR3 bases are TGTGCCTGGAAGGCAGGGCCGAATGAAAAACTGTTTTTT. Translation gives CAWKAGPNEKLFF. The chain joins TRBV30 to TRBJ1-4; maybe TRBD1 (5 bases). V shed 4 bases and J shed 5 bases, with 11 bases lying between them. The CDR3 has 13 amino acids. The germline gives CDR1 GTSNPN, CDR2 SVGIG (reference sequence). Filled out from reference TRBV30 and TRBJ1-4, the complete variable domain reads SQTIHQWPATLVQPVGSPLSLECTVEGTSNPNLYWYRQAAGRGLQLLFYSVGIGQISSEVPQNLSASRPQDRQFILSSKKLLLSDSGFYLCAWKAGPNEKLFFGSGTQLSVL.

The genes are TRBV10-3 and TRBJ2-7, with 12 bases identical to TRBD2. V was pared by 4 bases and J by 1 base, with 5 bases of the junction left unmatched. Germline V gene lookup returns CDR1 ENHRY and CDR2 SYGVKD. This CDR3 spans 16 amino acids. CDR3 sequence reads: CAISVSTSGGSYEQYF. In DNA, the CDR3 is TGTGCCATCAGTGTCTCGACTAGCGGGGGATCCTACGAGCAGTACTTC.

The sample holds a few counts of this clone. The chain joins TRBV25-1 to TRBJ1-1, with TRBD1 as a possible D gene (5 bases). The germline V and J ends were trimmed by 2 bases and 1 base, with 17 bases remaining between them. Germline loops: CDR1 MGHDK, CDR2 SYGVNS. The CDR3 extends over 17 amino acids. CDR3 loop: CASSEGMTDSANTEAFF. The CDR3 DNA follows: TGTGCCAGCAGTGAAGGGATGACAGATTCTGCGAACACTGAAGCTTTCTTT.

This chain joins TRBV11-3 and TRBJ2-7; D uncertain. Deletions cut 2 bases from V and 5 bases from J, with 7 bases between. Per the germline V gene, CDR1 is SGHNT and CDR2 is YENEEA. This CDR3 has 12 amino acids. The CDR3 spells CASSLIGDEQYF. The CDR3 nucleotides read TGTGCCAGCAGCTTAATCGGAGACGAGCAGTACTTC.

The chain carries TRBV30 and TRBJ1-2, with D possibly being TRBD1 (5 bases). CDR3 length: 14 residues. CDR1 is GTSNPN, CDR2 SVGIG, per germline (reference sequence). Between the trimmed V and J ends, which lost 4 bases and 0 bases, there was a span of 12 bases. Here the CDR3 reads CAWTVRTSNYGYTF. CDR3 bases: TGTGCCTGGACGGTTCGGACATCTAACTATGGCTACACCTTC.

V usage is TRBV27 and J usage is TRBJ1-2; D perhaps matches TRBD1 (5 bases). The germline gives CDR1 MNHEY, CDR2 SMNVEV (reference sequence). Trimming pared 8 bases from V and 4 bases from J, leaving 14 bases between. This CDR3 has 13 amino acids. CDR3 nucleotides: TGTGCCAGCTCCATGGGGGGGGGCTATGGCTACACCTTC. Its translation: CASSMGGGYGYTF.

This chain links TRBV5-1 with TRBJ2-3, with TRBD2 matching 9 bases. CDR3 length equals 17 residues. Trimming took 0 bases from V and 5 from J; bases not matched to a gene: 10. Germline values: CDR1 SGHRS, CDR2 YFSETQ. CDR3 in amino acids: CASSLAGAAGGGDTQYF. In DNA form, the CDR3 reads TGCGCCAGCAGCTTGGCCGGGGCAGCGGGGGGTGGAGATACGCAGTATTTT.

This rearrangement joins TRBV29-1 to TRBJ2-5; a weak D match, TRBD2 (6 bases). The end of the DNA is better explained by TRBJ2-7, so the J call may be wrong. This CDR3 spans 14 amino acids. CDR1 and CDR2 from the germline V gene are SQVTM and ANQGSEA. CDR3 in amino acids: CSVEWRDKTYEQYF. The CDR3 DNA follows: TGCAGCGTTGAGTGGAGGGATAAGACCTACGAGCAGTACTTC.

This clone was observed a handful of times. V usage is TRBV7-9 and J usage is TRBJ1-4; no reliable D call. The germline V gene encodes CDR1 SEHNR and CDR2 FQNEAQ (reference sequence). Trimming left V 5 bases short and J 0 bases short, with 7 bases between. The CDR3 spans 14 residues. The CDR3: CASSMGATNEKLFF. The CDR3 DNA reads as TGTGCCAGCAGCATGGGAGCAACTAATGAAAAACTGTTTTTT. Supplemented by reference TRBV7-9 and TRBJ1-4, the full variable domain reads DTGVSQNPRHKITKRGQNVTFRCDPISEHNRLYWYRQTLGQGPEFLTYFQNEAQLEKSRLLSDRFSAERPKGSFSTLEIQRTEQGDSAMYLCASSMGATNEKLFFGSGTQLSVL.

The chain combines TRBV6-1 with TRBJ1-1; D remains unclear. The germline V gene encodes CDR1 MNHNS and CDR2 SASEGT. The CDR3 is 15 amino acids. V lost 6 bases and J 0 bases, leaving 14 bases between the germline ends. CDR3 amino acids: CASRENTLLNTEAFF. In nucleotides, the CDR3 is TGTGCCAGCAGGGAGAACACCTTATTGAACACTGAAGCTTTCTTT.

V is TRBV18 and J is TRBJ1-5; possible D gene TRBD1, 6 bases. This CDR3 spans 15 amino acids. CDR1 is KGHSH, CDR2 LQKENI, per germline. V gave up 5 bases and J gave up 5 bases, with 16 bases separating them. The CDR3 protein is CASSLQGVGDQPQHF. In DNA form, the CDR3 reads TGTGCCAGCTCATTACAGGGTGTGGGGGATCAGCCCCAGCATTTT.

This rearrangement joins TRBV19 to TRBJ1-1; D ambiguous. CDR1 LNHDA and CDR2 SQIVND come from the germline V gene (reference sequence). CDR3 length equals 15 residues. V was trimmed by 6 bases and J by 4 bases, leaving 18 bases between them. The DNA of the CDR3 is TGTGCCAGTAGCCCATCCGGCTATGGAGGCACTGAAGCTTTCTTT. Encoded protein: CASSPSGYGGTEAFF. Full variable domain (remainder filled in from reference TRBV19 and TRBJ1-1): DGGITQSPKYLFRKEGQNVTLSCEQNLNHDAMYWYRQDPGQGLRLIYYSQIVNDFQKGDIAEGYSVSREKKESFPLTVTSAQKNPTAFYLCASSPSGYGGTEAFFGQGTRLTVV.

The chain couples TRBV7-9 to TRBJ2-7; TRBD2 matches at 8 bases. The CDR3 extends over 17 amino acids. CDR1 is SEHNR and CDR2 is FQNEAQ in the germline V gene (reference sequence). V shed 1 base and J 0 bases; nucleotides not matched to a gene: 8. CDR3 nucleotides: TGTGCCAGCAGCTTAGTGTCCGGCGGGGGGTTCTCCTACGAGCAGTACTTC. It yields the protein CASSLVSGGGFSYEQYF.

The chain carries TRBV11-3 and TRBJ1-2; 7 bases align to TRBD1. Germline-derived CDR1 and CDR2 are SGHNT and YENEEA. This CDR3 is built from 16 residues. J gave up 2 bases and V 5 bases, and 11 bases lay outside the gene matches. The DNA for the CDR3 is TGTGCCAGCAGCCCCTCCTGGACAGGACAGAACTATGGCTACACCTTC. Translation: CASSPSWTGQNYGYTF.

V and J are TRBV2 and TRBJ1-1; D is undetermined. The CDR3 length is 13 residues. The ends were cut back, 3 bases at V and 1 base at J, with 6 bases in the middle. Germline-derived CDR1 and CDR2 are SNHLY and FYNNEI. The CDR3 spells CASSDRKNTEAFF. In DNA, the CDR3 is TGTGCCAGCAGTGACAGGAAGAACACTGAAGCTTTCTTT.

This clone was observed a single time. This chain uses TRBV28 with TRBJ1-2, with D possibly TRBD1 on 5 matching bases. This CDR3 comprises 16 residues. Germline V lookup: CDR1 MDHEN, CDR2 SYDVKM. V was pared by 6 bases and J by 0 bases, with 17 bases between. The CDR3 bases are TGTGCCAGCAGGGAACCTCGGGGGATAGCTAACTATGGCTACACCTTC. Translated: CASREPRGIANYGYTF.

This clone was detected only a few times. The chain is built from TRBV10-1 and TRBJ2-7, with D possibly TRBD1 on 5 matching bases. The CDR3 has 12 residues. Trimming left V 5 bases short and J 5 bases short, with 10 bases between. CDR1 and CDR2 from the germline V gene are WNHNN and SYGVQD (reference sequence). The CDR3 region is CASSHKGDEQYF. CDR3 sequence (DNA): TGCGCCAGCAGTCATAAAGGGGACGAGCAGTACTTC.

This clone appeared a few times. This chain links TRBV5-1 with TRBJ1-2; TRBD1 matches 7 bases. J was trimmed by 0 bases and V by 1 base; bases with no gene match: 6. Germline CDR1 and CDR2: SGHRS and YFSETQ. The CDR3 covers 16 residues. The CDR3 DNA reads as TGCGCCAGCAGCTTGACCACAGGGGAAGCTAACTATGGCTACACCTTC. It codes for CASSLTTGEANYGYTF.

The chain joins TRBV19 to TRBJ1-4, with TRBD1 as a possible D gene (6 bases). CDR3 length: 15 residues. The V gene's germline CDR1 is LNHDA and CDR2 SQIVND (reference sequence). The V end lost 5 bases, the J end lost 10 bases, and 20 bases lay between the germline ends. In DNA form, the CDR3 reads TGTGCCAGTAGTGCTCCGGCCAGGGGAAGGGGAAAACTGTTTTTT. Translated: CASSAPARGRGKLFF.

The table lists this clone with a count of one. The chain has TRBV10-3 and TRBJ1-5; 8 bases match TRBD1. Germline V gives CDR1 ENHRY, CDR2 SYGVKD. CDR3 size: 16 residues. The V segment lost 3 bases and the J segment 3 bases; nucleotides outside the gene matches: 7. For the CDR3, the DNA is TGTGCCATCAGTGACGGGACAGGCGGCTTCAATCAGCCCCAGCATTTT. This translates into CAISDGTGGFNQPQHF.